Here is one T cell receptor beta chain with its context. No antigen is known for it. The data originate from a study of memory CD4+ T cells and cytomegalovirus serostatus. Notes on the study in general: The CMV-associated TCR signature appears largely within the CD4+ memory repertoire. CD4+ memory repertoires contained about 40% of the roughly 160 reported CMV TCRbeta sequences.

The repertoire was sequenced with immunoSEQ multiplex PCR; TCRdb's copy has only in-frame clones and lacks some. The data show roughly 50,000 clones, around 78% seen once. Single viable CD3+CD4+CD8-CD45RO+ cells were sorted as the memory CD4+ T cells. V was shortened by 3 bases and J by 5 bases, with 13 bases between the two germline ends. In germline, CDR1 is MDHEN, CDR2 SYDVKM. The CDR3 is 14 amino acids. The receptor comes from an adult in good health and CMV-seronegative. The V call is TRBV28, the J call TRBJ1-1; D remains ambiguous. Sequencing used memory CD4+ T cells from blood. In DNA, the CDR3 is TGTGCCAGCAGTTTCACGCACCTGGGGACTGAAGCTTTCTTT. Translation: CASSFTHLGTEAFF.